These 21 T cell receptor beta chains came from one sample sequenced in a study of blood T cell repertoires in COVID-19. The repertoire was sequenced with immunoSEQ multiplex PCR; TCRdb's copy has only in-frame clones and lacks some. The table has around 220,000 clones, about nine tenths seen once. The sample taken for sequencing was PBMCs or T cells enriched from blood (not recorded which). Receptors originate from a woman between 18 and 29 years old who had recovered from COVID-19.

The V and J genes are TRBV7-6 and TRBJ2-1; perhaps TRBD2 as D (5 bases). With 5 bases removed from V and 5 bases from J, the gap between germline ends came to 22 bases. The CDR3 has 17 residues. The germline CDR1 and CDR2 sequences are SGHVS and FNYEAQ. As DNA, the CDR3 is TGTGCCAGCAGCCAAGGTTCCGGGGTCTTAGCTCACAATGAGCAGTTCTTC. This encodes CASSQGSGVLAHNEQFF.

The V call is TRBV9, the J call TRBJ2-2, with D unclear. V was trimmed by 0 bases and J by 7 bases, leaving 7 bases between them. CDR3 length equals 13 residues. From germline, CDR1 is SGDLS and CDR2 YYNGEE. The DNA for the CDR3 is TGTGCCAGCAGCGTAGGTCCCAGCGGGGAGCTGTTTTTT. Its protein is CASSVGPSGELFF.

J is TRBJ1-1 and V is TRBV28; D ambiguous. The ends were cut back, 4 bases at V and 4 bases at J, with 13 bases in the middle. The CDR3 consists of 14 residues. The germline CDR1 and CDR2 sequences are MDHEN and SYDVKM. CDR3 nucleotides: TGTGCCAGCAGTTCGTCTGGAGGGCGCACTGAAGCTTTCTTT. Protein: CASSSSGGRTEAFF. Based on the CDR3 plus reference TRBV28 and TRBJ1-1, the full variable domain is DVKVTQSSRYLVKRTGEKVFLECVQDMDHENMFWYRQDPGLGLRLIYFSYDVKMKEKGDIPEGYSVSREKKERFSLILESASTNQTSMYLCASSSSGGRTEAFFGQGTRLTVV.

This CDR3 is CASSQSGMRDSNQPQHF. The DNA of the CDR3 is TGCGCCAGCAGTCAATCGGGGATGAGGGATAGCAATCAGCCCCAGCATTTT. The rearrangement links TRBV23-1 to TRBJ1-5; D not resolved. TRBV23-1 is classed as an ORF, of uncertain function. Trimming left V 0 bases short and J 0 bases short, with 12 bases between. The length of the CDR3 is 17 residues.

V is TRBV5-1 and J is TRBJ2-2; 8 bases align to TRBD1. Trimming removed 0 bases from V and 1 base from J; junction bases left unmatched: 2. The CDR3 has 16 residues. Germline CDR1 and CDR2: SGHRS and YFSETQ. The CDR3 loop reads CASSLVGTGNTGELFF. CDR3 coding DNA: TGCGCCAGCAGCTTGGTTGGGACAGGGAACACCGGGGAGCTGTTTTTT.

This clone was seen a handful of times. V and J are TRBV12-3 or TRBV12-4 and TRBJ1-2; D perhaps matches TRBD1 (5 bases). The CDR3 contains 13 residues. The germline V and J ends were trimmed by 3 bases and 4 bases, with 9 bases remaining between them. CDR3 DNA: TGTGCCAGCAGTTTGGGGCACGGCTATGGCTACACCTTC. Translating it yields CASSLGHGYGYTF.

This chain joins TRBV9 and TRBJ2-1; D is perhaps TRBD2 (6 bases). The CDR3 covers 12 residues. Trimming took 0 bases from V and 11 from J, leaving 9 bases between them. Germline V gives CDR1 SGDLS, CDR2 YYNGEE. The CDR3 sequence: CASSVVGGQQFF. Written as DNA, the CDR3 is TGTGCCAGCAGCGTAGTGGGGGGTCAGCAGTTCTTC. The entire variable domain, with the rest obtained from reference TRBV9 and TRBJ2-1, is as follows: DSGVTQTPKHLITATGQRVTLRCSPRSGDLSVYWYQQSLDQGLQFLIQYYNGEERAKGNILERFSAQQFPDLHSELNLSSLELGDSALYFCASSVVGGQQFFGPGTRLTVL.

The chain recombines TRBV11-3 with TRBJ2-3, with D possibly TRBD2 on 6 matching bases. CDR3 length equals 14 residues. Trimming took off 2 bases at V and 6 bases at J, with 12 bases between the two ends. Germline-derived CDR1 and CDR2 are SGHNT and YENEEA. Written as DNA, the CDR3 is TGTGCCAGCAGCTTAAGACTAGTATGGGATACGCAGTATTTT. Translating gives CASSLRLVWDTQYF.

The table lists this clone with a count of one. V is TRBV2 and J is TRBJ2-6; D might be TRBD1 (5 bases). The CDR3 is made up of 14 amino acids. Germline V gene data show CDR1 as SNHLY and CDR2 as FYNNEI. Trimming removed 8 bases at V and 6 bases at J, with 14 bases between. CDR3 bases: TGTGCCAGCGGACAAGGCTTGGTGGCCAACGTCCTGACTTTC. Amino acids: CASGQGLVANVLTF.

This clone was observed a few times. Different DNA sequences within this sample yield the same CDR3. This chain's CDR3 is CASSPDRDYGYTF. CDR3 nucleotide sequence: TGTGCCAGCTCCCCGGACAGAGACTATGGCTACACCTTC. V usage is TRBV18 and J usage is TRBJ1-2; D may be TRBD1 (6 bases). CDR1 and CDR2 (germline): KGHSH, LQKENI. The CDR3 is made up of 13 amino acids. The V end was cut by 6 bases, the J end by 3 bases, with 11 bases between.

The chain couples TRBV7-3 to TRBJ2-1, with 8 bases lining up with TRBD2. CDR1 is SGHTA and CDR2 is FQGTGA in the germline V gene. V trimming: 5 bases; J trimming: 5 bases; junction bases outside the gene matches: 8. The CDR3 contains 15 residues. DNA of the CDR3: TGTGCCAGCAGCCAAACTAGCGGTACTAACAATGAGCAGTTCTTC. The encoded protein is CASSQTSGTNNEQFF.

J is TRBJ2-1 and V is TRBV18; TRBD2 agrees at 10 bases. The CDR3 is 15 residues long. Germline values: CDR1 KGHSH, CDR2 LQKENI. The J segment lost 5 bases and the V segment lost 0 bases, leaving 1 base of the junction unmatched. As DNA, the CDR3 is TGTGCCAGCTCACCACCTCTAGCGGGGGACAATGAGCAGTTCTTC. This gives the protein CASSPPLAGDNEQFF. The full variable domain, rest sourced from reference TRBV18 and TRBJ2-1, is NAGVMQNPRHLVRRRGQEARLRCSPMKGHSHVYWYRQLPEEGLKFMVYLQKENIIDESGMPKERFSAEFPKEGPSILRIQQVVRGDSAAYFCASSPPLAGDNEQFFGPGTRLTVL.

This rearrangement joins TRBV23-1 to TRBJ2-7; perhaps TRBD2 as D (5 bases). TRBV23-1 is filed as an ORF, its function uncertain. The CDR3 loop spans 11 amino acids. V was clipped by 3 bases and J by 7 bases, with 7 bases between them. The CDR3 sequence is CASSHEGEQYF. Written as DNA, the CDR3 is TGCGCCAGCAGTCACGAGGGAGAGCAGTACTTC.

The rearrangement uses TRBV18 and TRBJ2-7; no definite D call. Germline CDR1 is KGHSH and CDR2 is LQKENI. The length of the CDR3 is 11 residues. With 4 bases removed from V and 7 bases from J, the gap between germline ends came to 8 bases. For the CDR3, the DNA is TGTGCCAGCTCACTCCGACAAGAGCAGTACTTC. It translates to CASSLRQEQYF.

This chain joins TRBV5-5 and TRBJ2-7, with TRBD1 as a possible D gene (6 bases). The CDR3 contains 15 residues. The V gene's germline CDR1 is SGHKS and CDR2 YYEKEE (reference sequence). The V gene lost 4 bases and the J gene lost 2 bases, with 16 bases spanning the gap. The CDR3 DNA reads as TGTGCCAGCAGCCAGGACAGCCTCGAGACCTACGAGCAGTACTTC. It codes for CASSQDSLETYEQYF.

This chain connects TRBV11-2 to TRBJ2-1, with a possible D match to TRBD1 (5 bases). Trimming shortened V by 4 bases and J by 2 bases, and 21 bases separated the two germline ends. In germline, CDR1 is SGHAT, CDR2 FQNNGV. This CDR3 is built from 18 residues. The DNA for the CDR3 is TGTGCCAGCAGCTCTAACCTTGGTGGACACAGGACCTACAATGAGCAGTTCTTC. Residues: CASSSNLGGHRTYNEQFF. Combining the CDR3 with reference TRBV11-2 and TRBJ2-1 gives the whole variable domain EAGVAQSPRYKIIEKRQSVAFWCNPISGHATLYWYQQILGQGPKLLIQFQNNGVVDDSQLPKDRFSAERLKGVDSTLKIQPAKLEDSAVYLCASSSNLGGHRTYNEQFFGPGTRLTVL.

The chain couples TRBV3-1 (or the pseudogene TRBV3-2) to TRBJ1-5; D is undetermined. Germline lookup yields CDR1 LGHDT and CDR2 YNNKEL (reference sequence). The ends were cut back, 4 bases at V and 5 bases at J, with 30 bases in the middle. This CDR3 region has 20 residues. CDR3 bases: TGTGCCAGCAGCCGGCCTGAGAAGAGGGTTCCAACAGAGTGTCATCAGCCCCAGCATTTT. It is translated as CASSRPEKRVPTECHQPQHF.

This clone came up once. V is TRBV11-2 and J is TRBJ2-1; 7 nucleotides line up with TRBD2. Trimming removed 4 bases from V and 9 bases from J; junction bases left unmatched: 9. CDR3 size: 14 residues. Germline CDR1 SGHAT, CDR2 FQNNGV. The CDR3 is CASSSPIAGPEQFF. DNA for the CDR3: TGTGCCAGCAGCTCGCCGATAGCGGGCCCTGAGCAGTTCTTC.

V usage is TRBV28 and J usage is TRBJ1-6; TRBD1 is a possible D gene (6 bases). The CDR3 has 14 amino acids. The germline gives CDR1 MDHEN, CDR2 SYDVKM. The V and J ends lost 5 bases and 3 bases respectively, with 8 bases between them. DNA of the CDR3: TGTGCCAGCAGTGGACAGAACTATAATTCACCCCTCCACTTT. It specifies CASSGQNYNSPLHF. The whole variable domain, remainder taken from reference TRBV28 and TRBJ1-6, is DVKVTQSSRYLVKRTGEKVFLECVQDMDHENMFWYRQDPGLGLRLIYFSYDVKMKEKGDIPEGYSVSREKKERFSLILESASTNQTSMYLCASSGQNYNSPLHFGNGTRLTVT.

The CDR3 reads CASSLRTGVSGNTIYF. CDR3 DNA sequence: TGTGCCAGCAGTTTGCGGACAGGTGTATCTGGAAACACCATATATTTT. The chain couples TRBV28 to TRBJ1-3; 7 positions agree with TRBD1. Germline V gene lookup returns CDR1 MDHEN and CDR2 SYDVKM. The length of the CDR3 is 16 residues. The trim removed 3 bases at V and 1 base at J, leaving 6 bases unmatched. The full variable domain, with the rest looked up from reference TRBV28 and TRBJ1-3, is DVKVTQSSRYLVKRTGEKVFLECVQDMDHENMFWYRQDPGLGLRLIYFSYDVKMKEKGDIPEGYSVSREKKERFSLILESASTNQTSMYLCASSLRTGVSGNTIYFGEGSWLTVV.

The chain has TRBV5-1 and TRBJ1-1; weak D call: TRBD1 (6 bases). V lost 3 bases to trimming and J lost 10 bases, with 16 bases between them. The CDR3 runs 13 residues. CDR1 and CDR2 (germline): SGHRS, YFSETQ. In nucleotides, the CDR3 is TGCGCCAGCAGCTCATTCACAGGGAACGGAGCTTTCTTT. This sequence encodes CASSSFTGNGAFF.